This paragraph covers one T cell receptor (beta chain) sequence. This clonotype appeared many times. Its antigen remains undetermined. No base quality values were provided; no much bigger clone lies one nucleotide off. For repertoire sequencing, the TCR beta CDR3 regions were amplified from RNA transcripts. HTBI primers and the Qiagen OneStep RT-PCR kit were used in a first-round RT-PCR, which was followed by a second-round multiplex PCR, size selection and purification. Sequencing of the libraries was carried out on an Illumina HiSeq2000 in paired-end mode with 100 bp reads. Turning to the authors' computational methods: Reads were processed with SOAPnuke, discarding reads with adapters, uncalled bases, mean Phred below 15, or no exact constant-primer or identifier match. COPE v1.2.5 was used to merge the high-quality paired reads. Each unique nucleotide sequence was defined as a clonotype, and clonotypes were aligned to IMGT TRB V, D and J references with MiTCR v1.1. The analysis was limited to V-J combinations with a frequency above 0.0001, which together covered roughly 99% of the repertoires. For each V-J combination, a TCR clonal expansion and chaos score was defined as F50 clonal expansion divided by the chaos observed in the TCRdist matrix. Welch's t-statistics and random forest were used to reduce the features to about a dozen V-J combinations, which were then used as input to a naive Bayes classifier. Thyroid-blood repertoire similarity was quantified with the Morisita-Horn index. The raw public reads went through TCRdb reprocessing: fastp at Q25, MiXCR clone calling, in-frame beta chains kept. Rows are unified per CDR3 protein, each entry keeping the most common DNA and genes. TCRdb, rather than the study authors, made the V and J calls. This sample has fewer than 600,000 distinct CDR3 sequences in its table, and 14% of those were observed once. The ten largest make up 9.8% of the sample.

The CDR3 starts with the cysteine, ends with the phenylalanine, and has 16 residues. The entry retains the CDR3 DNA only, 48 bases that are in frame from base 1. V loses 4 bases at its end and J loses 4 bases; junction bases beyond the gene matches: 14. In the germline V gene, CDR1 corresponds to SQVTM and CDR2 to ANQGSEA. Patients with ophthalmopathy had moderately to severely active disease, with a Clinical Activity Score of 3 or more, a NOSPECS grade of 4 or more, and a disease duration of less than 3 months. Patients were excluded if they had other autoimmune diseases, uncontrolled infections, pregnancy or lactation. Clinical symptoms, serum thyroxine, TRAb, thyroid ultrasound and orbital computed tomography were used for diagnosis. Ficoll-Paque density gradient centrifugation was used to isolate PBMCs from around 10 ml of fresh peripheral blood. Total RNA was extracted with Trizol reagent and quality-checked on an Agilent 2100 Bioanalyzer.

This specimen comes from a study of Graves' ophthalmopathy and Graves' hyperthyroidism (dated by TCRdb to the late 2010s). General notes on the study: Peripheral blood was collected before any treatment was given, at the time of initial diagnosis. The study used TCR beta repertoire signatures to distinguish Graves' ophthalmopathy from Graves' hyperthyroidism and to predict progression to ophthalmopathy. For training and testing, the 80 to 100 patients in the discovery cohort were randomly divided in a 7:3 ratio. After sampling, hyperthyroidism patients received methimazole starting at 30 mg daily, and ophthalmopathy patients received high-dose intravenous methylprednisolone. In total, over 130 blood samples were TCR-sequenced: around 42 ophthalmopathy, some 80 hyperthyroidism and some 17 hyperthyroidism-to-ophthalmopathy patients. To explore V-J signatures that distinguish ophthalmopathy from hyperthyroidism, a discovery set of more than 90 patients was enrolled, made up of 40 to 45 with ophthalmopathy and 55 to 65 with stable hyperthyroidism. For independent validation, a separate cohort was made up of 18 hyperthyroidism patients plus 17 patients who later progressed from hyperthyroidism to ophthalmopathy. In five or six hyperthyroidism patients, T-cell repertoires of thyroid tissue and blood were compared. Overall study results and their limits: In cross-validation, the 13-signature model distinguished ophthalmopathy from stable hyperthyroidism with around 90% sensitivity and 81.08% specificity, while in the test set the corresponding values were approximately 79% and 70%. Among expanded thyroid clonotypes with frequency above 0.001, most also showed up in blood, which suggests that blood repertoires may reflect the thyroid immune response. No statistical method was used to set the sample size in advance, and the investigators knew which group each participant was assigned to. In validation, the model predicted ophthalmopathy progression with about 70% sensitivity and 72.22% specificity; some 13 predicted patients were CT-confirmed with GO in a median of approximately 6.5 months.

The sample comprised blood. Recombination linked TRBV29-1 to TRBJ2-5, with 8 central nucleotides matching TRBD1. The sequence was obtained from a woman in her twenties or thirties with Graves' ophthalmopathy. Donor details come from another sample of the same person, matched by shared clones. The bases read TGCAGCGTTGTCTTCTCGGGACAGGATCTAGGAGAGACCCAGTACTTC. The encoded protein is CSVVFSGQDLGETQYF.